This T cell receptor (beta chain) was identified during a study of blood T cells in healthy people across ages. CDR1 and CDR2 (germline): SQVTM, ANQGSEA. V lost 4 bases to trimming and J lost 1 base, with 7 bases between them. The CDR3 spans 12 residues. Primers used in a second PCR of roughly 7 to 12 cycles were a sample-barcoded 5' primer and a J-beta primer mix. MiXCR was run by TCRdb on the 5' RACE reads, yielding one entry per CDR3 protein. Of 1.5 million or so distinct CDR3 sequences in the sample, approximately 42% were seen once. Sequencing was carried out using blood. The clonotype comes from a young woman in good health. J is TRBJ1-1 and V is TRBV29-1; D remains ambiguous. CDR3 residues: CSVGEQNTEAFF. CDR3 nucleotide sequence: TGCAGCGTTGGGGAACAGAACACTGAAGCTTTCTTT.